This T cell receptor beta chain is from a study of cytomegalovirus exposure and HLA in healthy donors. PCR employed 60 Vbeta and 13 Jbeta primers. TCRdb keeps only in-frame clones here, not all; method: immunoSEQ multiplex PCR. The sample lists about 180,000 clones, 76% occurring once. The germline V gene encodes CDR1 MGHRA and CDR2 YSYEKL. The CDR3 totals 18 residues. V was trimmed by 2 bases and J by 5 bases, leaving 22 bases between them. Regarding this clone: The target antigen is unknown.

Study-level findings and limits: In a later analysis, common viral pathogens appeared linked to several of the most significant clusters. In a later analysis, HLA-C alleles had the fewest associated TCRs, DRB1 alleles the most. Previous analysis showed most TCR beta V segments were productive about 87% or about 30% of the time. Follow-up analysis later connected one missense variant in DCLRE1C with trimming of TCR beta V- and J-genes.

The TCR sequence derives from a woman in her twenties or thirties in good health and CMV-seropositive. The chain uses TRBV4-1 and TRBJ2-1; D is possibly TRBD2 (6 bases). The sequenced sample was PBMCs. The CDR3: CASSQLGRGSRMNNEQFF. In DNA form, the CDR3 reads TGCGCCAGCAGCCAACTCGGACGGGGGAGTAGAATGAACAATGAGCAGTTCTTC.